This note documents a single T cell receptor beta chain sequence. As yet, its antigen is unknown. These data belong to a study of T cells after yellow fever vaccination. Study background: It was SMART-Seq v4 Ultra Low Input that prepared the fractions with low cell numbers. Findings of the study overall: FACS-sorted repertoires might harbor abundant contaminating clonotypes from the bulk population.

V was clipped by 4 bases and J by 6 bases, with 21 bases between them. The CDR3 length is 17 residues. Germline assignment: CDR1 MNHNS and CDR2 SASEGT. Making TCR cDNA involved 5'RACE template switching, which added UMIs and a universal primer site. Using its own MiXCR run on the 5' RACE reads, TCRdb lists one record per CDR3 protein. The sample has 250,000 to 350,000 distinct CDR3 sequences; around 6.8% are singletons. The chain employs TRBV6-1 and TRBJ2-2; D perhaps matches TRBD1 (5 bases). The source of this sequence is a man aged 18 to 29 who received the YFV17D yellow fever vaccine. The sample in question was PBMCs, obtained about 49 days after the first yellow fever vaccination. CDR3 protein: CASSALFRVPPAGELFF. CDR3 in DNA: TGTGCCAGCAGTGCGTTATTCAGGGTGCCCCCCGCCGGGGAGCTGTTTTTT.